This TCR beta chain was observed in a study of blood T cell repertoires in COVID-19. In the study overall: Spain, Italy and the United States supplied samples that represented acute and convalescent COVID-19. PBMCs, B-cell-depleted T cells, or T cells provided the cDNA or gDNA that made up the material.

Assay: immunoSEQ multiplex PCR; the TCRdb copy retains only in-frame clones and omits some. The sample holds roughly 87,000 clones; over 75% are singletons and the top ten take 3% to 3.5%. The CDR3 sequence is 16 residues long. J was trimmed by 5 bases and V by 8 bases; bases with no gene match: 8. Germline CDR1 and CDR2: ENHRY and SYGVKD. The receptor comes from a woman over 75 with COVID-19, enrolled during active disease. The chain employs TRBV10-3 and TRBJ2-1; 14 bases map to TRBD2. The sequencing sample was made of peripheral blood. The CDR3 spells CAIGTSGRTKDNEQFF. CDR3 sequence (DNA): TGTGCCATCGGGACTAGCGGGAGAACTAAGGACAATGAGCAGTTCTTC.